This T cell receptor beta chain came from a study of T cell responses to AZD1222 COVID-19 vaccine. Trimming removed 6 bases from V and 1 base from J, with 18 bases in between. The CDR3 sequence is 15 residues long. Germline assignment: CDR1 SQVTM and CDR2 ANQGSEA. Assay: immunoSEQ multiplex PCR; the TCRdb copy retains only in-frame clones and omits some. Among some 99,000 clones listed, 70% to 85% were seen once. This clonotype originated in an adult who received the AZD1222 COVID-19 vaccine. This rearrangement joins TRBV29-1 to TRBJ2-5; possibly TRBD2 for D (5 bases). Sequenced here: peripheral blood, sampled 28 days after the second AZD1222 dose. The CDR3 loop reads CSVDERRAVQETQYF. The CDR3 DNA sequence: TGCAGCGTCGATGAAAGGCGGGCAGTCCAAGAGACCCAGTACTTC.